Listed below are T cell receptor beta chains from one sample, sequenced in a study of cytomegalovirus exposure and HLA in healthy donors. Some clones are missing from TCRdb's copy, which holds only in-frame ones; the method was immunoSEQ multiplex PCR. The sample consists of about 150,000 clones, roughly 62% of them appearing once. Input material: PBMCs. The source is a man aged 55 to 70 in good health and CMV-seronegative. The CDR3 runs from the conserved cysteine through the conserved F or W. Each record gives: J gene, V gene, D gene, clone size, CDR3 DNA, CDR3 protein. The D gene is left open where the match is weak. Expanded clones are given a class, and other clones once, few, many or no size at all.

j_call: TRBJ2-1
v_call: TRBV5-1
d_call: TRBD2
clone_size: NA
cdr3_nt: TGCGCCAGCAGTTTTGGACTAGCGGGACCCCACAATGAGCAGTTCTTC
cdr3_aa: CASSFGLAGPHNEQFF

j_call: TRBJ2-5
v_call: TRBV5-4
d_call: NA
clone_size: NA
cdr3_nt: TGTGCCAGCAGCTTGAGAGACATACGGGAGACCCAGTACTTC
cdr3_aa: CASSLRDIRETQYF

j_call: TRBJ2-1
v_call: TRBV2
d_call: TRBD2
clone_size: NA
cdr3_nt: TGTGCCAGCAGTGAATTTCCGGGGGGGTCAGGTTACAATGAGCAGTTCTTC
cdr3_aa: CASSEFPGGSGYNEQFF

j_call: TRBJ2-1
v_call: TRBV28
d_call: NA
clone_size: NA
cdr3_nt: TGTGCCAGCAACCCCCCGGCGGAGGGAAAGCAGTTCTTC
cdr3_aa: CASNPPAEGKQFF

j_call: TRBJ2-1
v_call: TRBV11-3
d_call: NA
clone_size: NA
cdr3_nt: TGTGCCAGCAGCTTAGATCTGCAGCGGGATGAGCAGTTCTTC
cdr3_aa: CASSLDLQRDEQFF

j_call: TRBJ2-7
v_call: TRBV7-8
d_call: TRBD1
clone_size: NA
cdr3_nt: TGTGCCAGCAGCCCGGGGACAGGGCTTCTCGACGAGCAGTACTTC
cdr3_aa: CASSPGTGLLDEQYF

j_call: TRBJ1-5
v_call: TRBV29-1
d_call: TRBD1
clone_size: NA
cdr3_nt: TGCAGCGTCGCGGACAGGGGCAATCAGCCCCAGCATTTT
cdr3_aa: CSVADRGNQPQHF

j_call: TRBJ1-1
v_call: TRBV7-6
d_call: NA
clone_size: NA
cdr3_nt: TGTGCCAGCAGCTTAATCAGGCTTACTTCGCAAACCGAAGCTTTCTTT
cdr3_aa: CASSLIRLTSQTEAFF

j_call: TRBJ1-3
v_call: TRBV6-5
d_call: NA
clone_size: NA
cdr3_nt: TGTGCCAGCACCCGGACTACCGGAAACACCATATATTTT
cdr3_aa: CASTRTTGNTIYF

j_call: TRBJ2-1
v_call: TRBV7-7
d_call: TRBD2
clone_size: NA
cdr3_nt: TGTGCTAGCAGCCTAAGTAGCGGGATTCAGAATGAGCAGTTCTTC
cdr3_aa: CASSLSSGIQNEQFF

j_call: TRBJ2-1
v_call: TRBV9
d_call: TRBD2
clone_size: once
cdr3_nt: TGTGCCAGCAGCGTAGGACTAGCGGGAGAAAATGAGCAGTTCTTC
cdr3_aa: CASSVGLAGENEQFF

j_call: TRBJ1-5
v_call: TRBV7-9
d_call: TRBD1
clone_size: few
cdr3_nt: TGTGCCAGCAGCTTAGGAGGACAGGGGCCCCAGCATTTT
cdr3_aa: CASSLGGQGPQHF

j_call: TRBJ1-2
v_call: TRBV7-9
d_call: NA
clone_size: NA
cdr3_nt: TGTGCCAGCAGCTTAGAGTCGGGGATTGACTATGGCTACACCTTC
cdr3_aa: CASSLESGIDYGYTF

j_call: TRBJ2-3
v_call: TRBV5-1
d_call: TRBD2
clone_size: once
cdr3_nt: TGCGCCAGCAGCTTTGGGGGGACTAGTAGAACAGATACGCAGTATTTT
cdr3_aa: CASSFGGTSRTDTQYF

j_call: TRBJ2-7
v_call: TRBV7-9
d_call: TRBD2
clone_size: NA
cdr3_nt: TGTGCCAGCAGCTTAAAGGAAGCCACCCGTACTAGCGGGAGGAACGAGCAGTACTTC
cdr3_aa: CASSLKEATRTSGRNEQYF

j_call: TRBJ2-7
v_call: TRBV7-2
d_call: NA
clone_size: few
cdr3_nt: TGTGCCAGCAGCTCCTCCCCCGTCTTCCCCTACGAGCAGTACTTC
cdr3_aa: CASSSSPVFPYEQYF

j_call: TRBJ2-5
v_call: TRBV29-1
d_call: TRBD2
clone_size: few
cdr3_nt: TGCAGCGTTTTCAGCGGGAGGGACCAGTACTTC
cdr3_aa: CSVFSGRDQYF

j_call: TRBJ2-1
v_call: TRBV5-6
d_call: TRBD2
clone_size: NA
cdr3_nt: TGTGCCAGCAGCACCTCGGGACTAGTTACCTACAATGAGCAGTTCTTC
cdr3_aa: CASSTSGLVTYNEQFF

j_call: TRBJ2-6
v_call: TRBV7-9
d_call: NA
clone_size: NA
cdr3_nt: TGTTCCTATCGTGGGGCCAACGTCCTGACTTTC
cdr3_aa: CSYRGANVLTF

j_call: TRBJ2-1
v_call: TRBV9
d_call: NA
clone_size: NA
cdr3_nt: TGTGCCAGCACCCCGACACAGGGTCCCTGGGACAATGAGCAGTTCTTC
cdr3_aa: CASTPTQGPWDNEQFF

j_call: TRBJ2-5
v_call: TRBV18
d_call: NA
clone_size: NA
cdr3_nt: TGTGCCAGCTCACCACCGCCAGGGGAGACCCAGTACTTC
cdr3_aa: CASSPPPGETQYF

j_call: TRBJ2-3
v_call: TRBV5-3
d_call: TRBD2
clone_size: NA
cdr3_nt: TGTGCCAGAAGCAGTAGACAGCTAGCGGGAGGTGTCACAGATACGCAGTATTTT
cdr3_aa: CARSSRQLAGGVTDTQYF

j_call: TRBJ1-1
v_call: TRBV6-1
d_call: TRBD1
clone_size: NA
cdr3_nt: TGTGCCAGCAGTGTATGGGGACAGGGGACGTTTTTGCCTGAAGCTTTCTTT
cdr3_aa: CASSVWGQGTFLPEAFF

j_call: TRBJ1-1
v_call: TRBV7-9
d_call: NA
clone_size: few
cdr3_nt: TGTGCCAGCAGCTTAGGGGGTTGGGACTCTGAAGCTTTCTTT
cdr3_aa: CASSLGGWDSEAFF

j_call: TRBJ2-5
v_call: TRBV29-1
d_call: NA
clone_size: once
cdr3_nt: TGCAGCGTTGAAGATGAGCGGTACCAAGAGACCCAGTACTTC
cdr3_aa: CSVEDERYQETQYF

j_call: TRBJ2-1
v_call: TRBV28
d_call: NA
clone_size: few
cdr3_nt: TGTGCCAGCGGAGTTACCTACAATGAGCAGTTCTTC
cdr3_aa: CASGVTYNEQFF

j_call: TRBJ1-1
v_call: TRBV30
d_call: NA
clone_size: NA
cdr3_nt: TGTGCCTGGAGACCCCAGGGTTATACTGAAGCTTTCTTT
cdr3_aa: CAWRPQGYTEAFF

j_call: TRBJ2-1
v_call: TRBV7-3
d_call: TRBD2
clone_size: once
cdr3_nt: TGTGCCAGCAGCTTTTCGTCGGGGGAGGGTGAGCAGTTCTTC
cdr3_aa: CASSFSSGEGEQFF

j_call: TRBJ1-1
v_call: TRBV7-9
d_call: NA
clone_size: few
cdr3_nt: TGTTCCAGCAGCTTAGCGACGGGGATTATACAGACGAACACTGAAGCTTTCTTT
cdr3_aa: CSSSLATGIIQTNTEAFF

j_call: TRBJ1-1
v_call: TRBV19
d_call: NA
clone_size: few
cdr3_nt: TGTGCCAGTAGTAGTATTGGCAACACTGAAGCTTTCTTT
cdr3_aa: CASSSIGNTEAFF

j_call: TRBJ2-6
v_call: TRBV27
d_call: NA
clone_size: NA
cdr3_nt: TGTGCCAGCAGTTACGGGACTTCTTTTCCTGGGGCCAACGTCCTGACTTTC
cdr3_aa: CASSYGTSFPGANVLTF

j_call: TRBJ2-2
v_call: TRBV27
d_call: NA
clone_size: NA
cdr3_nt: TGTGCCAGCAGTTTGGAAGGGGCCGGGGAGCTGTTTTTT
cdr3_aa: CASSLEGAGELFF

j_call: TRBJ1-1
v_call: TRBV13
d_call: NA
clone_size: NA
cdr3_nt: TGTGCCAGCAGCTTAGAGGCGGTAGTGAACACTGAAGCTTTCTTT
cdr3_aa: CASSLEAVVNTEAFF

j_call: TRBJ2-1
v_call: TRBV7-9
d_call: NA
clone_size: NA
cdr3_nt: TGTGCCAGCAGCTTGGTTATCGTACGGACATCCTACAATGAGCAGTTCTTC
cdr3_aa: CASSLVIVRTSYNEQFF

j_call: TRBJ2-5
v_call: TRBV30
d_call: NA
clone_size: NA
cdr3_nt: TGTGCCTGGAGCCATTCGGCGGGGATTAAAGGGGAGACCCAGTACTTC
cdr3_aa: CAWSHSAGIKGETQYF

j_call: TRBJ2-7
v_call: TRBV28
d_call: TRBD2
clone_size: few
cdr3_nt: TGTGCCAGCAGTTTATGGGTGACTAGCGGGAGGGCCCACGAGCAGTACTTC
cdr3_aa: CASSLWVTSGRAHEQYF

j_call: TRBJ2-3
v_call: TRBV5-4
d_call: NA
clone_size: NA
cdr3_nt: TGTGCCAGCAGTCCCCAGGGATTGTCGGATACGCAGTATTTT
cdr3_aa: CASSPQGLSDTQYF

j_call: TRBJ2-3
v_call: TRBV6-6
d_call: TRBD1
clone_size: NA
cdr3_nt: TGTGCCAGCAGTCCGACAGGGGTCTCAGATACGCAGTATTTT
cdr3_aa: CASSPTGVSDTQYF

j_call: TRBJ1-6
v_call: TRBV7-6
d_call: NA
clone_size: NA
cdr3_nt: TGTGCCAGCAGCCCACGAGATCGGGGGAGTTCACCCCTCCACTTT
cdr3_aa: CASSPRDRGSSPLHF

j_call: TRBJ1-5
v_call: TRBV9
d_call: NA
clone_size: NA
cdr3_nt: TGTGCCAGCAGCGTAGAGGAAGGGGATCAGCCCCAGCATTTT
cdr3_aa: CASSVEEGDQPQHF

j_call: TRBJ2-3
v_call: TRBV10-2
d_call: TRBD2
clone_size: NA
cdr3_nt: TGCGCCAGCTGGAGTAGCGGGAATGTTCCTCCATTGGATACGCAGTATTTT
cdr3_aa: CASWSSGNVPPLDTQYF

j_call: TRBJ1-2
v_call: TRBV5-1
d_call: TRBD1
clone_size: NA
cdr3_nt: TGCGCCAGCAGCTCCCCGACAGGGAACTATGGCTACACCTTC
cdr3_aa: CASSSPTGNYGYTF

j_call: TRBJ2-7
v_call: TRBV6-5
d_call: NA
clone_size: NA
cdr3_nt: TGTGCCAGCAGTATCGACGACAGCTACGAGCAGTACTTC
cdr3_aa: CASSIDDSYEQYF

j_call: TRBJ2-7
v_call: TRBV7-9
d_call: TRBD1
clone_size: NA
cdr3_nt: TGTGCCATTACCTCGCTTGACAGGGGCTCCTACGAGCAGTACTTC
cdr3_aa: CAITSLDRGSYEQYF

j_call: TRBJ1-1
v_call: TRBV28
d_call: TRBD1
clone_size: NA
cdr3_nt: TGTGCCAGCAGACCCCAGGGGGGGAACACTGAAGCTTTCTTT
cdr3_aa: CASRPQGGNTEAFF

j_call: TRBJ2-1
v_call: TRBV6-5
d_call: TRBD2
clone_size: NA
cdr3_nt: TGTGCCAGCAGCCTCACTAGCGGCTCCTACAATGAGCAGTTCTTC
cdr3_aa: CASSLTSGSYNEQFF

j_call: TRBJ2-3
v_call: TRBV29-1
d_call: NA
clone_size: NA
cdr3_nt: TGCAGCGTTGAAGGGCTTGACACAGATACGCAGTATTTT
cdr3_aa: CSVEGLDTDTQYF

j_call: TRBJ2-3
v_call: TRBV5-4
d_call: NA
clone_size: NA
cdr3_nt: TGTGCCAGCAGCTTGGACTATAAAGATACGCAGTATTTT
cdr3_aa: CASSLDYKDTQYF

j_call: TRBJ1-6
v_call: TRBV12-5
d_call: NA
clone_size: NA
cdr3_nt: TGTGCTAGTGGTTTAGGCGGGGAAAATTCACCCCTCCACTTT
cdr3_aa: CASGLGGENSPLHF

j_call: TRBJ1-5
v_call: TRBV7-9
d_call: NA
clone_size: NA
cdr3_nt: TGTGCCAGCAGCCACCCGGGGGGGGTCACAATAAGCAATCAGCCCCAGCATTTT
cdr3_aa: CASSHPGGVTISNQPQHF

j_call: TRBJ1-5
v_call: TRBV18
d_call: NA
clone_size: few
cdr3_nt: TGTGCCAGCTCTCCCCGAGGGATGGGCAATCAGCCCCAGCATTTT
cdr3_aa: CASSPRGMGNQPQHF

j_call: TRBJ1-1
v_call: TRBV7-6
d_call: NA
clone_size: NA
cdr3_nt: TGTGCCAGCAGCTTAGCGCAGGGGACAAACACTGAAGCTTTCTTT
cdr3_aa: CASSLAQGTNTEAFF

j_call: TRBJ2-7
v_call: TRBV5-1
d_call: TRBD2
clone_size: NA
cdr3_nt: TGCGCCAGCAGCCGGCGCCGGGAGGTTGCCTACGAGCAGTACTTC
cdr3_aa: CASSRRREVAYEQYF

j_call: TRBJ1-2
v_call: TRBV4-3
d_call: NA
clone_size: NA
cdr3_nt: TGCGCCAGCAGCCAAGAGGTACAGGGCAACTATGGCTACACCTTC
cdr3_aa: CASSQEVQGNYGYTF

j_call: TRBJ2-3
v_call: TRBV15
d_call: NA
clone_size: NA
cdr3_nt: TGTGCCACCAGCACCACTTCACCAGATACGCAGTATTTT
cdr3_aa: CATSTTSPDTQYF